This T cell receptor (beta chain) was recorded in a study of graft-versus-host responses after intestinal transplantation. Study-level information: Recipients got multivisceral, liver-intestinal, or isolated intestinal transplants.

Points from the study as a whole: Allografts of one patient group, those with graft-donor T cell macrochimerism, had high graft-versus-host to host-versus-graft clonal ratios.

Of note for this clone: What it recognizes is unknown.

Assay: immunoSEQ multiplex PCR; the TCRdb copy retains only in-frame clones and omits some. This table holds about 130,000 clones, around 90% found once. This CDR3 region has 11 residues. Trimming took off 7 bases at V and 3 bases at J, with 6 bases between the two ends. Germline V gives CDR1 ENHRY, CDR2 SYGVKD. This sample comprised unstimulated CD4+ T cells sorted from spleen or lymph node cells, obtained before intestinal transplant. The clonotype was recovered from a human donor who received an intestinal transplant. This rearrangement joins TRBV10-3 to TRBJ1-1, with D perhaps TRBD1 (5 bases). CDR3 sequence: CAITRDTEAFF. The CDR3 region has the DNA TGTGCCATCACCAGGGACACTGAAGCTTTCTTT.